Detailed here is one TCR beta chain. Its specificity is unknown. Germline-derived CDR1 and CDR2 are SEHNR and FQNEAQ (reference sequence). The CDR3 spans 14 residues. Trimming removed 5 bases from V and 4 bases from J, with 14 bases in between. Primers for the PCR totalled 60 Vbeta and 13 Jbeta. Produced via immunoSEQ multiplex PCR; TCRdb's table is partial and in-frame only. The repertoire holds fewer than 150,000 clones, with around 77% as singletons. This entry is derived from a study of cytomegalovirus exposure and HLA in healthy donors. For the study at large: Falling in the Caucasian-associated ancestry cluster were about 82% of approximately 410 genotyped donors. General observations from the study: Some V segments, including TRBV6-2 and TRBV6-3, were excluded as indistinguishable.

The receptor's source is a man younger than 40 in good health and CMV-seronegative. The sample comprised PBMCs. This chain connects TRBV7-9 to TRBJ1-1, with D unresolved. The CDR3 nucleotides read TGTGCCAGCAGCCTCCGGGAGTTGGCCACTGAAGCTTTCTTT. This codes for CASSLRELATEAFF.